Included here is one T cell receptor (beta chain) sequence, with context. Its antigen target is currently unknown. No base quality values were provided; no much bigger clone lies one nucleotide off. The record originates from a study of cytomegalovirus exposure and HLA in healthy donors (dated by TCRdb to about 2017). With respect to the entire study: An earlier analysis of approximately 550 of the donors reported 250 to 300 Gb of sequence data and roughly 110 million unique TCR beta sequences from about 200 million T cells. An early release covering about 600 HLA-typed donors comprised about 290 gigabases of sequencing data and roughly 86 million unique TCR sequences. Among the approximately 420 genotyped donors, about 85% belonged to the genetic ancestry cluster associated with self-reported Caucasian donors. The study was designed to test whether signatures of past pathogen exposure could be identified by cataloging public T cell receptors. Using immunosequencing, the study profiled T cell repertoires from about 610 subjects and related those repertoires to cytomegalovirus serostatus. A separate validation cohort of more than 100 different subjects was used in addition to the 666-subject first cohort. High-throughput TCR immunosequencing, statistical association of individual TCRs with disease status, and machine learning were combined to predict cytomegalovirus infection status. A later analysis re-analyzed previously published TCR beta repertoires from about 730 donors and added high-resolution HLA genotyping to study TCR occurrence patterns. Rather than using new phenotypic data, the later analysis identified candidate immune exposures from TCR beta sequences and from how often those sequences occurred across donors. To decide whether each TCR beta V gene segment behaved as functional or pseudogenic, an earlier analysis of fewer than 750 of the donors relied on high-throughput TCR beta sequencing. Alongside the repertoire data, information on donor age, sex, ethnicity and CMV serostatus was compiled. Genome-wide SNP genotypes for about three fifths of the roughly 670 donors were used in a later genetic analysis, which treated that subset as a discovery cohort. All discovery cohort repertoires had been generated on a single sequencing platform. Class I and class II HLA loci were covered by the typing at four-digit resolution. Typing coverage varied by locus: about 629-630 donors for A, B, C, DRB1 and DQB1; 500 to 550 for DQA1; around 610 for DPA1; 450 to 480 for DPB1. Because of strong linkage in the cohort, four or five DR-DQ haplotypes were treated as single units for association and clustering. Among 398 genotyped donors of the cohort, an average of around 240,000 unique TCR beta nucleotide sequences were sequenced per donor, roughly 18% of them non-productive. Study-wide findings and limitations: The classifier was reported to diagnose cytomegalovirus status with high specificity and sensitivity in both the original and validation cohorts. CMV serostatus was the only immune exposure information available for the cohort. A later genetic analysis associated a missense DCLRE1C variant with V-gene and J-gene trimming of TCR beta chains, and an independent cohort replicated the association. It was suggested by the authors that the approach could potentially be generalized to other disease states and immunological phenotypes. Around 16 rarely observed V segments, including chromosome 9 orphons, were excluded from the earlier analysis of some 590 of the donors because counts were too low. In vitro tests confirmed that a few of the cytomegalovirus-associated TCR beta chains recognize cytomegalovirus antigens. A further reported finding was that TCR beta sequences accurately predicted the HLA-A and HLA-B alleles for most subjects in the first cohort. Only TCR beta chains were sequenced in this cohort, and the absence of alpha or paired-chain data limited detectable features. Correlated functional status among segregating V segments might reflect linkage disequilibrium, but an unknown experimental factor could not be ruled out. Roughly uniform sequencing depth across donors was assumed in presence/absence analyses, although this assumption may not hold. According to a later genetic analysis, donors in an Asian-associated ancestry cluster had fewer N-insertions in productive TCRs than the approximately 630-donor mean. Across donors, most TCR sequences were observed very rarely, whereas some public TCRs were present in many individuals. In an earlier analysis of roughly 560 of the donors, most TCR beta V segments were observed in productive rearrangements about 87% or about 30% of the time, broadly matching IMGT annotations. A later analysis found that HLA-associated TCR beta chains were more clonally expanded and had lower generation probabilities than equally common non-associated chains. A group of highly shared sequence variants was considered likely to be a technical artifact of the sequencing pipeline. Assigning TCR associations to individual alleles was difficult when HLA alleles, especially DR and DQ, strongly co-occurred. Some IMGT-functional V segments, including TRBV6-2 and TRBV6-3, could not be told apart with the 87-base-pair reads, so those segments were excluded. According to a later analysis, most CMV-associated TCR beta chains appeared to be HLA-restricted, and the HLA associations seemed to be driven largely by CMV exposure. The study gave a list of about 150 TCR beta chains associated with cytomegalovirus. According to a later analysis, parvovirus B19, influenza, CMV and Epstein-Barr virus appeared linked to several top co-occurrence clusters. In a later analysis, the rate of TCR association differed among HLA loci, with DRB1 alleles having the most associated TCRs and HLA-C alleles having the fewest. At a false discovery rate of 0.05, a later analysis linked under 20,000 TCR beta sequences to specific HLA alleles. Because some donors lacked HLA typing at each locus, the association tests relied only on the typed subset.

The cohort comprised fewer than 750 healthy bone marrow donors. At the time of sampling, all cohort members were nominally healthy, though unrecorded immune exposures were likely present. The donor was CMV seronegative and belonged to the group of 352 seronegative cohort members. Each donor provided a peripheral blood sample, and peripheral blood mononuclear cells were used for TCR beta sequencing. Genomic DNA was extracted from the blood cell samples with the Qiagen DNeasy Blood Extraction Kit. CDR1 is given as SNHLY and CDR2 as FYNNEI, both from the germline V gene. From the cysteine through the phenylalanine, the CDR3 covers 14 amino acids. Of the read, only the CDR3 DNA is kept; its 42 bases are in frame from base 1. V and J are trimmed by 11 bases and 9 bases, and the gene matches miss 15 bases of the junction. The library was generated by the immunoSEQ multiplex PCR assay. The multiplex PCR relied on a mix of 60 forward primers for TCR Vbeta segments and 13 reverse primers for TCR Jbeta segments. Amplification of the CDR3 region of rearranged TCR beta genes was performed with a multiplex PCR assay on genomic DNA. The Illumina HiSeq System was used to sequence the amplified TCR beta libraries as 87-base-pair reads. Per the source publication's procedure: Across the 500 to 750 repertoires, a later analysis counted some 81 million unique TCR beta chains, around 11 million of which were shared by at least two donors. Raw reads were error-corrected and collapsed into unique sequences by a nearest-neighbor algorithm in which closely related sequences were merged to remove PCR and sequencing errors. CDR3 sequences were aligned to IMGT reference sequences to assign V, D and J gene segments. For a sequence to be retained, at least a six-nucleotide match to both a V gene segment and a J gene segment was required. Rearrangements were classified as productive when the CDR3 lacked stop codons and remained in frame with V and J, and all other rearrangements were classified as non-productive. Following IMGT convention, CDR3 was defined as the stretch from the second conserved V-encoded cysteine to the conserved J-encoded phenylalanine. The earlier analysis of 500 to 750 of the donors excluded any sequence lacking an unambiguous match to a single V gene segment. In an earlier analysis of around 600 of the donors, V segments were called functional above 56.7% productive rearrangements and were called segregating when the between-donor standard deviation exceeded 5%. A statistical classification framework was built to diagnose cytomegalovirus status from the catalog of TCR beta chain sequences. V and J gene assignment, in a later analysis, came from comparing TCR nucleotide sequences with IMGT/GENE-DB human TR gene sequences. The TCRdist pipeline was used in a later analysis to assign CDR3 sequences and most-parsimonious VDJ recombination scenarios. A later analysis defined each TCR beta chain by its CDR3 amino acid sequence plus V-gene family, and excluded reads lacking a unique V-gene family. As a way to deal with suspected cross-contamination and a sequencing artifact, a later analysis dropped hundreds of nucleotide sequences that were highly shared and had low generation probability. For each public chain, a later analysis derived a clonal expansion index from normalized ranks of inferred template counts within each repertoire. In a later analysis, generation probabilities were computed using a VDJ recombination model fitted to out-of-frame rearrangements, and the results were checked against IGoR. In a later analysis, hypergeometric tests were used to score TCR-TCR, TCR-HLA and TCR-CMV co-occurrence, with a repertoire-size bias correction applied to TCR pairs. False discovery rates were estimated in a later analysis by permuting HLA or CMV assignments 20 times. In a later analysis, co-occurring TCRs were grouped using DBSCAN, and TCRdist sequence similarity was added for clustering within HLA-allele-positive subsets. For co-occurrence clustering, repertoires with fewer than 30,000 or more than 120,000 public chains were excluded, along with several repertoires with anomalous nucleotide sharing. The immuneACCESS repertoire file appears here via TCRdb, limited to in-frame rearrangements. These files lack a portion of the clones; in checked studies, under half of the deficit traces to unresolved V genes, and the cause of the others is not known. That table supplies the V and J calls and clone size; D and trimming were determined from the DNA. This sample gives 100,000 to 140,000 clones in total; over 75% of them show up just once. 3.5% to 5% of the sample belongs to the ten largest clones.

The material sequenced was PBMCs. This clonotype originated in a male donor in good health and CMV-seronegative. The chain is encoded by TRBV2 joined to TRBJ2-1, with 8 bases aligning to TRBD2. The CDR3 region: CASKAGVAGPEQFF. The DNA reads TGTGCCTCCAAGGCTGGGGTAGCGGGACCTGAGCAGTTCTTC.